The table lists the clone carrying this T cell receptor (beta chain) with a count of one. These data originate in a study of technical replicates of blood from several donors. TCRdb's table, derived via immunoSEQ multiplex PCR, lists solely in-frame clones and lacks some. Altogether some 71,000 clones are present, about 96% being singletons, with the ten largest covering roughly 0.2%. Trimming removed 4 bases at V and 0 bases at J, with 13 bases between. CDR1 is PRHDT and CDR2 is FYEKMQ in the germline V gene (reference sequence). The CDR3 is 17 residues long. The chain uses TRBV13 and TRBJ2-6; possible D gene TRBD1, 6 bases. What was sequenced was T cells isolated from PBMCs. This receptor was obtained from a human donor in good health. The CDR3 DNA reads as TGTGCCAGCAGCTCGAGACAGGCGCGCTCTGGGGCCAACGTCCTGACTTTC. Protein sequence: CASSSRQARSGANVLTF.